The 12 T cell receptor beta chains below come from one sample, sequenced in a study of T cells in women clearing cervical HPV infection. Using immunoSEQ multiplex PCR, the repertoire was profiled, and TCRdb retains in-frame clones only, with some absent. Its table records under 45,000 clones. Sequencing input: blood buffy coat. Receptor source: a woman aged 18-69 years with a cervical HPV16 infection that either progressed to CIN3+ or cleared (not recorded which).

About this clone: The read ends 3 residues early relative to the CDR3; the germline J gene fills the gap. The genes are TRBV19 and TRBJ1-2; 7 bases align to TRBD1. CDR3 length: 14 residues. Germline CDR1 and CDR2: LNHDA and SQIVND (reference sequence). Trimming removed 7 bases from V and 0 bases from J; junction bases left unmatched: 5. The CDR3 sequence: CASIGQASNYGYTF. CDR3 DNA, as far as it was read: TGTGCCAGTATTGGACAGGCCTCTAACTATGGC.

Comment on this clone: The missing CDR3 end, 3 residues past where the read stops, is filled in from the germline J gene. The chain has TRBV2 and TRBJ2-1; D is perhaps TRBD1 or TRBD2 (6 bases each). Germline V gene data show CDR1 as SNHLY and CDR2 as FYNNEI. The CDR3 totals 15 residues. The ends were cut back, 0 bases at V and 3 bases at J, with 9 bases in the middle. Here the CDR3 reads CASSEAGGGYNEQFF. CDR3 DNA (partial): TGTGCCAGCAGTGAAGCAGGGGGAGGCTACAATGAG. Combining the CDR3 with reference TRBV2 and TRBJ2-1 gives the whole variable domain EPEVTQTPSHQVTQMGQEVILRCVPISNHLYFYWYRQILGQKVEFLVSFYNNEISEKSEIFDDQFSVERPDGSNFTLKIRSTKLEDSAMYFCASSEAGGGYNEQFFGPGTRLTVL.

With regard to this clone: The read comes to an end 3 residues before the CDR3 does, leaving the germline J gene to fill in the end. J is TRBJ2-7 and V is TRBV29-1, with TRBD1 as a possible D gene (6 bases). V was trimmed by 6 bases and J by 5 bases, leaving 20 bases between them. Per germline, CDR1 SQVTM and CDR2 ANQGSEA. CDR3 length equals 14 residues. The chain's CDR3 is CSVAGTFGGDEQYF. CDR3 DNA (partial): TGCAGCGTCGCCGGGACATTCGGTGGCGACGAG.

As to this clone: The CDR3 end falls 3 residues outside the read, so it is completed with the germline J gene. This rearrangement joins TRBV6-2 or TRBV6-3 to TRBJ1-3, with D hard to call. The CDR3 runs to 14 residues. CDR1 is MNHEY and CDR2 is SVGEGT in the germline V gene. Partial CDR3 DNA: TGTGCCAGCAGTTACTCCACTCTATCTACGAGA. Its protein is CASSYSTLSTR. The full CDR3 reads CASSYSTLSTRIYF.

The sequenced CDR3 bases are TGTGCCAGTAGTCAGACTAGGTCGAACACCGGGGAG. It is translated as CASSQTRSNTGE. The full CDR3 is CASSQTRSNTGELFF. This chain joins TRBV19 and TRBJ2-2; weak D call: TRBD2 (6 bases). The read ends 3 residues early relative to the CDR3; the germline J gene fills the gap. The length of the CDR3 is 15 residues. Germline V gene lookup returns CDR1 LNHDA and CDR2 SQIVND (reference sequence). Trimming removed 5 bases at V and 0 bases at J, with 10 bases between.

Comment on this clone: The read finishes 3 residues shy of the CDR3 end, and the germline J gene is used to complete it. V and J are TRBV19 and TRBJ2-1; D unresolved. Germline-derived CDR1 and CDR2 are LNHDA and SQIVND (reference sequence). Between the trimmed V and J ends, which lost 0 bases and 6 bases, there was a span of 6 bases. The CDR3 sequence is 13 residues long. The sequenced CDR3 bases are TGTGCCAGTAGTATAGACAAGGGCAATGAG. It codes for CASSIDKGNE. The whole CDR3 region reads CASSIDKGNEQFF.

Details on this clone: The read finishes 3 residues shy of the CDR3 end, and the germline J gene is used to complete it. The V gene is TRBV6-1, the J gene TRBJ2-2, with a tentative D call TRBD2 (5 bases). CDR1 is MNHNS and CDR2 is SASEGT in the germline V gene. CDR3 length: 12 residues. Here the CDR3 reads CASSEIGEKLFF. CDR3 DNA (partial): TGTGCCAGCAGTGAAATCGGGGAAAAG.

In regard to this clone: The CDR3 end lies 3 residues beyond the end of the read and is filled in from the germline J gene. The chain couples TRBV5-1 to TRBJ2-4; no firm D call. Trimming shortened V by 0 bases and J by 6 bases, and 19 bases separated the two germline ends. The germline V gene has CDR1 SGHRS and CDR2 YFSETQ. CDR3 size: 17 residues. The sequenced part of the CDR3 DNA is TGCGCCAGCAGCTTGGGAGACGGGTCTACTTGGTTAAACATT. Residues: CASSLGDGSTWLNI. The CDR3 as a whole reads CASSLGDGSTWLNIQYF.

A note on this clone: Read data end 3 residues before the CDR3 end; the end is taken from the germline J gene. The V gene is TRBV19, the J gene TRBJ2-3; 11 bases match TRBD2. This CDR3 has 16 amino acids. V dropped 5 bases and J dropped 5; count of bases not matched to a gene: 9. Germline V gene sequence: CDR1 LNHDA, CDR2 SQIVND (reference sequence). CDR3 sequence: CASSSSTSGAGDTQYF. The DNA read from the CDR3 is TGTGCCAGTAGTTCCTCGACTAGCGGGGCCGGAGATACG.

As to this clone: The read terminates 3 residues ahead of where the CDR3 ends, so the germline J gene completes it. This chain uses TRBV20-1 with TRBJ1-2; 9 bases map to TRBD1. V lost 6 bases, J lost 4 bases, and 9 bases stayed unmatched. Germline-derived CDR1 and CDR2 are DFQATT and SNEGSKA (reference sequence). This CDR3 region has 14 residues. The CDR3 spells CSATRGQGGYGYTF. CDR3 bases read: TGCAGTGCAACTCGGGGACAGGGCGGCTATGGC.

Remarks on this clone: The missing CDR3 end, 3 residues past where the read stops, is filled in from the germline J gene. The chain joins TRBV13 to TRBJ1-1; TRBD1 is a possible D gene (6 bases). Germline V gene sequence: CDR1 PRHDT, CDR2 FYEKMQ (reference sequence). V gave up 5 bases and J gave up 2 bases, with 9 bases separating them. There are 13 residues in the CDR3. The CDR3 bases that were read are TGTGCCAGCAGCGTGGGACAAAACACTGAA. It encodes CASSVGQNTE. In full, the CDR3 is CASSVGQNTEAFF. Drawing the rest from reference TRBV13 and TRBJ1-1, the complete variable domain is AAGVIQSPRHLIKEKRETATLKCYPIPRHDTVYWYQQGPGQDPQFLISFYEKMQSDKGSIPDRFSAQQFSDYHSELNMSSLELGDSALYFCASSVGQNTEAFFGQGTRLTVV.

On this clone itself: The CDR3 end falls 3 residues outside the read, so it is completed with the germline J gene. This sequence joins TRBV7-2 and TRBJ1-1; D is possibly TRBD1 (5 bases). The CDR3 extends over 16 amino acids. Germline V lookup: CDR1 SGHTA, CDR2 FQGNSA. The sequenced part of the CDR3 DNA is TGTGCAAGTCGCTTAGCGGGCGAGGGGCCAAACACTGAA. Translated, it gives CASRLAGEGPNTE. The CDR3 in its entirety is CASRLAGEGPNTEAFF.